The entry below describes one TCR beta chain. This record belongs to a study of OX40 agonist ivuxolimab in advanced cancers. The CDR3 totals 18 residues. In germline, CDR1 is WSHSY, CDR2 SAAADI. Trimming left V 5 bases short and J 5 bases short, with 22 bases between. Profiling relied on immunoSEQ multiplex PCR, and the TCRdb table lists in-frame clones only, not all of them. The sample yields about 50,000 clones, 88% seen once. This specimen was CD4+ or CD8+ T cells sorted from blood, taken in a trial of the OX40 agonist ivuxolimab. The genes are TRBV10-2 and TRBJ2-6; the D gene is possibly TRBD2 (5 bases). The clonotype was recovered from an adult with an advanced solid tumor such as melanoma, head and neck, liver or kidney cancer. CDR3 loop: CASSSGCTSQSRANVLTF. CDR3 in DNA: TGCGCCAGCAGTAGCGGATGCACTTCACAAAGTCGGGCCAACGTCCTGACTTTC.